This TCR beta chain came from a study of OX40 agonist ivuxolimab in advanced cancers. This clone has a handful of counts. V lost 7 bases and J 6 bases, leaving 27 bases between the germline ends. The CDR3 is 17 residues long. The germline V gene has CDR1 LNHDA and CDR2 SQIVND (reference sequence). The assay was immunoSEQ multiplex PCR, and TCRdb's table has in-frame clones only and misses some. The data show 65,000 or so clones, approximately 88% seen once. Sequenced here: CD4+ or CD8+ T cells sorted from blood, sampled in a trial of the OX40 agonist ivuxolimab. The TCR was taken from an adult with an advanced solid tumor such as melanoma, head and neck, liver or kidney cancer. J is TRBJ1-1 and V is TRBV19, with D unclear. The CDR3 coding sequence is TGTGCCAGTACCCCGGTCGGGCTCCTCAATTCAGCGGCTGAAGCTTTCTTT. Amino acid sequence: CASTPVGLLNSAAEAFF.